Presented here are 30 T cell receptor beta chains from one specimen sequenced in a study of human T cells and chemical hapten exposure. TCRdb re-called the RACE reads through MiXCR, storing one row per CDR3 protein. This repertoire shows tens of thousands of distinct CDR3 sequences, around 9.5% found once; its top ten account for around 3.6%. Time point in this sample: pre-sensitization, week 0. The treatment was: therapeutic diphenylcyclopropenone sensitization with weekly scalp DPC. The sample was whole blood, taken in connection with sensitization to the hapten diphenylcyclopropenone (DPC). These receptors were taken from a middle-aged woman with alopecia areata. Some clones in this sample may be carry-over from other donors' samples.

The rearrangement links TRBV7-6 to TRBJ1-6; the D gene is possibly TRBD1 (5 bases). The CDR3 has 12 amino acids. Per germline, CDR1 SGHVS and CDR2 FNYEAQ. V was cut by 8 bases and J by 4 bases, with 6 bases left in between. CDR3 DNA sequence: TGTGCCAGCGGGGCTTATAATTCACCCCTCCACTTT. Amino acid sequence: CASGAYNSPLHF.

This clonotype was seen ten or more times. The chain combines TRBV12-3 or TRBV12-4 with TRBJ1-2, with a tentative D call TRBD1 (5 bases). The V end was cut by 6 bases, the J end by 8 bases, with 19 bases between. The CDR3 loop spans 14 amino acids. In DNA, the CDR3 is TGTGCCAGCAGCCCTAGGCCAGGCAGGACAGGCTACACCTTC. Amino acid sequence: CASSPRPGRTGYTF.

At least ten counts were recorded for this clonotype. J is TRBJ2-7 and V is TRBV29-1, with unresolved D. The V end was cut by 1 base, the J end by 6 bases, with 13 bases between. The V gene's germline CDR1 is SQVTM and CDR2 ANQGSEA. The CDR3 totals 13 residues. In DNA, the CDR3 is TGCAGCGTTGAAGTTGTCCCCGCAACCGAGCAGTACTTC. Amino acids: CSVEVVPATEQYF.

This sequence joins TRBV28 and TRBJ2-3; D is perhaps TRBD1 or TRBD2 (5 bases each). CDR1 and CDR2 from the germline V gene are MDHEN and SYDVKM. With 7 bases removed from V and 0 bases from J, the gap between germline ends came to 20 bases. The CDR3 totals 17 residues. The CDR3 coding sequence is TGTGCCAGCATCGACCGGCCCCGGGACCATAGCACAGATACGCAGTATTTT. Translating it yields CASIDRPRDHSTDTQYF. Full variable domain (outside the CDR3, taken from reference TRBV28 and TRBJ2-3): DVKVTQSSRYLVKRTGEKVFLECVQDMDHENMFWYRQDPGLGLRLIYFSYDVKMKEKGDIPEGYSVSREKKERFSLILESASTNQTSMYLCASIDRPRDHSTDTQYFGPGTRLTVL.

The genes are TRBV20-1 and TRBJ2-7; no clear D gene. V was clipped by 2 bases and J by 6 bases, with 8 bases between them. The CDR3 has 11 residues. Germline-derived CDR1 and CDR2 are DFQATT and SNEGSKA (reference sequence). The CDR3 spells CSARNPSEQYF. Here the CDR3 DNA reads TGCAGTGCTAGAAATCCCTCCGAGCAGTACTTC.

This rearrangement joins TRBV25-1 to TRBJ1-1; weak D call: TRBD1 (5 bases). The CDR3 contains 13 residues. V was shortened by 4 bases and J by 1 base, with 7 bases between the two germline ends. Germline-derived CDR1 and CDR2 are MGHDK and SYGVNS. This chain's CDR3 is CASSAGGNTEAFF. The CDR3 bases are TGTGCCAGCAGTGCCGGGGGGAACACTGAAGCTTTCTTT.

About this clonotype itself: This may come from a read error, since a much larger clone is one base off. The rearrangement joins TRBV7-2 to TRBJ1-6; TRBD1 is a possible D gene (5 bases). The CDR3 has 15 residues. V lost 0 bases, J lost 12 bases, and 15 bases lay in between. Germline values: CDR1 SGHTA, CDR2 FQGNSA. CDR3 nucleotide sequence: TGTGCCAGCAGCTTAGCGTGGGGGACGGGTCGACCCCTCCACTTT. Its protein is CASSLAWGTGRPLHF.

This clonotype was seen at least ten times. The chain is built from TRBV20-1 and TRBJ2-1; TRBD2 aligns across 8 bases. Germline V gene lookup returns CDR1 DFQATT and CDR2 SNEGSKA (reference sequence). V was pared by 3 bases and J by 6 bases, with 4 bases of the junction left unmatched. The length of the CDR3 is 13 residues. The CDR3 nucleotides are TGCAGTGCTAGCGGGGGGGCCGTCAATGAGCAGTTCTTC. Translated: CSASGGAVNEQFF.

The gene calls are TRBV4-3 and TRBJ2-6, with a tentative D call TRBD1 (5 bases). Trimming stripped 1 base from V and 2 bases from J, with 9 bases between. CDR1 and CDR2 (germline): LGHNA, YSLEER. The CDR3 length is 16 residues. CDR3 bases: TGCGCCAGCAGCCAAGCCGGCAGGGCTGGGGCCAACGTCCTGACTTTC. It is translated as CASSQAGRAGANVLTF.

This clonotype was seen more than once but under ten times. The gene calls are TRBV7-8 and TRBJ1-6; possible D gene TRBD1, 6 bases. The CDR3 totals 14 residues. V was clipped by 5 bases and J by 7 bases, with 12 bases between them. Germline V gene data show CDR1 as SGHVS and CDR2 as FQNEAQ. The CDR3 DNA is TGTGCCAGCAGCCGATTCAGGGGAAATTCACCCCTCCACTTT. Residues: CASSRFRGNSPLHF.

CDR3 sequence: CASSLWAALNGYTF. CDR3 bases: TGTGCCAGCAGTTTATGGGCAGCCCTTAATGGCTACACCTTC. The J gene is TRBJ1-2, the V gene TRBV28, with D hard to call. Trimming removed 0 bases from V and 6 bases from J, with 11 bases in between. The germline CDR1 and CDR2 sequences are MDHEN and SYDVKM. CDR3 size: 14 residues.

A few counts support this clonotype. The chain joins TRBV7-6 to TRBJ2-2; 7 bases match TRBD2. The CDR3 is 17 residues long. Germline CDR1 reads SGHVS; CDR2 reads FNYEAQ. V shed 2 bases and J 1 base; nucleotides not matched to a gene: 7. DNA of the CDR3: TGTGCCAGCAGCTTACCCCGGGACTACTTGAACACCGGGGAGCTGTTTTTT. Amino acid sequence: CASSLPRDYLNTGELFF. The full variable domain, in which reference TRBV7-6 and TRBJ2-2 provide the parts outside the CDR3, is GAGVSQSPRYKVTKRGQDVALRCDPISGHVSLYWYRQALGQGPEFLTYFNYEAQQDKSGLPNDRFSAERPEGSISTLTIQRTEQRDSAMYRCASSLPRDYLNTGELFFGEGSRLTVL.

The table lists this clonotype with a few counts. The chain joins TRBV7-2 to TRBJ2-3; the D gene is possibly TRBD2 (7 bases). V lost 5 bases and J lost 0, with 12 bases in between. This CDR3 is built from 15 residues. Germline V gene sequence: CDR1 SGHTA, CDR2 FQGNSA. CDR3 sequence (DNA): TGTGCCAGCAGCGAAGGGGGGGCCAGCACAGATACGCAGTATTTT. It specifies CASSEGGASTDTQYF.

This clonotype was counted between two and nine times. The chain links TRBV6-1 to TRBJ1-1; 12 bases fit TRBD1. CDR3 length: 14 residues. V lost 8 bases, J lost 5 bases, and 6 bases stayed unmatched. Looked up from germline, CDR1 is MNHNS and CDR2 is SASEGT. This chain's CDR3 is CASCRDRGHTEAFF. CDR3 nucleotides: TGTGCCAGCTGCCGGGACAGGGGGCATACTGAAGCTTTCTTT.

This chain links TRBV9 with TRBJ1-1; TRBD1 agrees at 8 bases. The CDR3 extends over 15 amino acids. Unmatched junction bases numbered 6, after V lost 0 bases and J lost 5 bases. The V gene's germline CDR1 is SGDLS and CDR2 YYNGEE. CDR3 DNA sequence: TGTGCCAGCAGCGTAGCGGCAGGGGGCTGGACTGAAGCTTTCTTT. This sequence encodes CASSVAAGGWTEAFF.

This clonotype was seen repeatedly, ten times or more. This chain links TRBV3-1 with TRBJ2-1; D tentatively reads TRBD1 or TRBD2 (5 bases each). There are 14 residues in the CDR3. The V gene lost 4 bases and the J gene lost 7 bases, with 14 bases spanning the gap. The germline CDR1 and CDR2 sequences are LGHDT and YNNKEL (reference sequence). For the CDR3, the DNA is TGTGCCAGCAGCCGGAAAACGGGGCTTAATGAGCAGTTCTTC. Its translation: CASSRKTGLNEQFF.

The chain joins TRBV6-2 or TRBV6-3 to TRBJ2-1; the D gene is possibly TRBD1 (5 bases). CDR3 length: 12 amino acids. The germline V gene encodes CDR1 MNHEY and CDR2 SVGEGT. V lost 6 bases and J 5 bases, leaving 8 bases between the germline ends. The CDR3 nucleotides read TGTGCCAGCAGGGCAGGGAACAATGAGCAGTTCTTC. Translating it yields CASRAGNNEQFF.

In this sample, this clonotype turned up a few times. The chain has TRBV20-1 and TRBJ1-1; the D gene is possibly TRBD1 (6 bases). The germline V and J ends were trimmed by 3 bases and 1 base, with 12 bases remaining between them. Germline V lookup: CDR1 DFQATT, CDR2 SNEGSKA (reference sequence). CDR3 length: 14 amino acids. The CDR3 DNA reads TGCAGTGCTAGGGGGGGACACACGAACACTGAAGCTTTCTTT. Translating gives CSARGGHTNTEAFF.

This clonotype was observed at least ten times. This chain links TRBV18 with TRBJ2-7, with D perhaps matching TRBD1 or TRBD2 (5 bases each). CDR1 and CDR2 from the germline V gene are KGHSH and LQKENI. The CDR3 has 15 amino acids. Deletions cut 3 bases from V and 0 bases from J, with 12 bases between. The CDR3 DNA reads as TGTGCCAGCTCACCCCGGGGCCGACACTCCTACGAGCAGTACTTC. It translates to CASSPRGRHSYEQYF.

This clonotype is judged medium-sized. V is TRBV28 and J is TRBJ1-6, with D uncertain. Germline-derived CDR1 and CDR2 are MDHEN and SYDVKM. V gave up 5 bases and J gave up 2 bases, with 19 bases separating them. This CDR3 region has 18 residues. The CDR3 reads CASSPSEGSGAYNSPLHF. The CDR3 DNA sequence: TGTGCCAGCAGTCCTTCCGAAGGATCGGGAGCCTATAATTCACCCCTCCACTTT.

This clonotype appeared many times. The chain combines TRBV5-1 with TRBJ2-5; 11 positions match TRBD2. V lost 3 bases to trimming and J lost 0 bases; unmatched junction nucleotides: 4. The CDR3 is made up of 16 amino acids. The germline CDR1 and CDR2 sequences are SGHRS and YFSETQ. The CDR3 bases are TGCGCCAGCAGCTCACTAGCGGGGGACAACCAAGAGACCCAGTACTTC. Protein: CASSSLAGDNQETQYF.

Many counts were recorded for this clonotype. This chain links TRBV29-1 with TRBJ2-1, with 11 bases that match TRBD1. V lost 8 bases and J lost 10; bases outside the gene matches: 10. Germline V CDR1 and CDR2: SQVTM, ANQGSEA. This CDR3 has 13 residues. CDR3 sequence (DNA): TGCAGCTCCTCCGGGACAGGGGGGCGGGAGCAGTTCTTC. Protein sequence: CSSSGTGGREQFF.

A few counts support this clonotype. This chain joins TRBV29-1 and TRBJ2-5; D ambiguous. V shed 4 bases and J shed 4 bases, with 10 bases lying between them. The CDR3 consists of 12 residues. CDR1 is SQVTM, CDR2 ANQGSEA, per germline. The CDR3 region is CSVAAIRETQYF. CDR3 bases: TGCAGCGTTGCGGCCATCAGAGAGACCCAGTACTTC.

This chain links TRBV6-1 with TRBJ1-5; 9 nucleotides agree with TRBD1. CDR1 MNHNS and CDR2 SASEGT come from the germline V gene. The length of the CDR3 is 15 residues. The V segment lost 11 bases and the J segment 2 bases; nucleotides outside the gene matches: 10. The CDR3 protein is CALDGDRARNQPQHF. As DNA, the CDR3 is TGTGCCCTAGATGGGGACAGGGCCCGCAATCAGCCCCAGCATTTT.

This clonotype was picked up many times. This chain joins TRBV12-3 or TRBV12-4 and TRBJ2-7, with D unresolved. The CDR3 totals 15 residues. V lost 6 bases to trimming and J lost 2 bases, with 17 bases between them. In nucleotides, the CDR3 is TGTGCCAGCAGCCGGTTGGATCTGGCGCCCTACGAGCAGTACTTC. This encodes CASSRLDLAPYEQYF.

This clonotype appeared many times. The genes are TRBV3-1 and TRBJ1-2, with D uncertain. There are 13 residues in the CDR3. V lost 0 bases and J lost 4, with 6 bases in between. Per germline, CDR1 LGHDT and CDR2 YNNKEL (reference sequence). Written as DNA, the CDR3 is TGTGCCAGCAGCCAAGATGGACCCTATGGCTACACCTTC. The encoded protein is CASSQDGPYGYTF.

V usage is TRBV7-8 and J usage is TRBJ2-1; possibly TRBD2 for D (5 bases). Germline V gene lookup returns CDR1 SGHVS and CDR2 FQNEAQ. Trimming pared 6 bases from V and 3 bases from J, leaving 12 bases between. CDR3 size: 14 residues. The CDR3 DNA reads as TGTGCCAGCAGATTACTGAGGGACTACAATGAGCAGTTCTTC. Its protein product is CASRLLRDYNEQFF.

In this sample, this clonotype turned up a few times. The CDR3 nucleotides are TGCAGTGCTGGTGTAGCGGGGGGTGTCGCCGGGGAGCTGTTTTTT. Its protein product is CSAGVAGGVAGELFF. V gene TRBV20-1 combines with J gene TRBJ2-2; TRBD2 matches at 10 bases. The germline V gene encodes CDR1 DFQATT and CDR2 SNEGSKA (reference sequence). Losses at the gene ends were 5 bases for V and 6 bases for J; bases not matched to a gene: 9. This CDR3 comprises 15 residues.

The chain combines TRBV14 with TRBJ1-6; D uncertain. Germline V lookup: CDR1 SGHDN, CDR2 FVKESK. There are 15 residues in the CDR3. V dropped 1 base and J dropped 6 bases, with 10 bases sitting between them. CDR3 region: CASSQVGLANSPLHF. In DNA, the CDR3 is TGTGCCAGCAGCCAAGTGGGGTTGGCTAATTCACCCCTCCACTTT.

Of note for this clonotype: Possible read error: a much larger clone is one base away. This chain connects TRBV5-1 to TRBJ2-1; the D is unclear. Between the trimmed V and J ends, which lost 7 bases and 4 bases, there was a span of 21 bases. Germline V lookup: CDR1 SGHRS, CDR2 YFSETQ. CDR3 length: 16 residues. CDR3 nucleotides: TGCGCCAGCGACCCTGGACGGCTAGTGGGTTACAATGAGCAGTTCTTC. Translation gives CASDPGRLVGYNEQFF.